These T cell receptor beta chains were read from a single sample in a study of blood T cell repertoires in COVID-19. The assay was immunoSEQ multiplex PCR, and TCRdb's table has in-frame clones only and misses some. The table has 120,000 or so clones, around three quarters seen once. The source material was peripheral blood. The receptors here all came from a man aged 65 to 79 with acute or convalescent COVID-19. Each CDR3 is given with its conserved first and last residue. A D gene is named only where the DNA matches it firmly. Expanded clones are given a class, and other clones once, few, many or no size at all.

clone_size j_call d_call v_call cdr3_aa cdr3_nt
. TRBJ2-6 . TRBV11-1 CASRAREANVLTF TGTGCCAGCAGGGCCCGGGAGGCCAACGTCCTGACTTTC
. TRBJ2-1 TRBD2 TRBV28 CASSPPLAGDINEQFF TGTGCCAGCAGCCCGCCTCTAGCGGGGGACATCAATGAGCAGTTCTTC
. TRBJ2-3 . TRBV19 CASSIADNTDTQYF TGTGCCAGTAGTATAGCCGACAACACAGATACGCAGTATTTT
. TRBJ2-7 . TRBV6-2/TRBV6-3 CASSWASDSYEQYF TGTGCCAGCAGTTGGGCTAGCGACTCCTACGAGCAGTACTTC
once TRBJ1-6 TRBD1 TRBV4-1 CASSQEGQGNSALHF TGCGCCAGCAGCCAAGAGGGACAGGGAAATTCAGCCCTCCACTTT
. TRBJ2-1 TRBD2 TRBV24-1 CATEAGLAGGGIYNEQFF TGTGCCACTGAGGCGGGACTAGCGGGAGGCGGGATTTACAATGAGCAGTTCTTC
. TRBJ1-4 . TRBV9 CASSVGDYEEKLFF TGTGCCAGCAGCGTAGGTGACTACGAAGAAAAACTGTTTTTT
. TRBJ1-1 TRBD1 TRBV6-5 CASRIRGRPNTEAFF TGTGCCAGCAGAATTAGGGGGCGACCGAACACTGAAGCTTTCTTT
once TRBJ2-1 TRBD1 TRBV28 CASSTGQGKYNEQFF TGTGCCAGCAGTACTGGACAGGGAAAGTACAATGAGCAGTTCTTC
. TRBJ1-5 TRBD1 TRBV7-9 CATQSGTGGNSNQPQHF TGTGCCACCCAATCCGGGACAGGGGGAAATAGCAATCAGCCCCAGCATTTT
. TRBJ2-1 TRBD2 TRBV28 CASSPVVAGGYNEQFF TGTGCCAGCAGCCCCGTTGTAGCGGGAGGTTACAATGAGCAGTTCTTC
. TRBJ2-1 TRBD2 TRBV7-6 CASSPRPRREFYNEQFF TGTGCCAGCAGCCCACGGCCCCGGCGGGAGTTCTACAATGAGCAGTTCTTC
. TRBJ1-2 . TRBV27 CASSPDGVGYGYTF TGTGCCAGCAGCCCCGACGGGGTAGGATATGGCTACACCTTC
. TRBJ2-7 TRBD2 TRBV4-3 CASSQTSGVSSYEQYF TGCGCCAGCAGCCAAACTAGCGGGGTGAGCTCCTACGAGCAGTACTTC
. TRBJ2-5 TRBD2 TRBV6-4 CASSVGSGAPTDQYF TGTGCCAGCAGTGTCGGTAGCGGGGCTCCGACGGACCAGTACTTC
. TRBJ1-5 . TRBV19 CASSRGDGHSNQPQHF TGTGCCAGTAGTAGGGGGGACGGCCATAGCAATCAGCCCCAGCATTTT
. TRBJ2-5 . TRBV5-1 CASGSGHQETQYF TGCGCCAGCGGTAGCGGCCACCAAGAGACCCAGTACTTC
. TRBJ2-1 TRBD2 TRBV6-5 CASSYSRASGRNEQFF TGTGCCAGCAGTTACTCGCGGGCTAGCGGGAGGAATGAGCAGTTCTTC
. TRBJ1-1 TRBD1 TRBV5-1 CASTPGTGDTEAFF TGCGCCAGCACCCCCGGGACAGGGGACACTGAAGCTTTCTTT
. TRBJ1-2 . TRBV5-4 CASTISPNYGYTF TGTGCCAGCACTATCTCTCCTAACTATGGCTACACCTTC
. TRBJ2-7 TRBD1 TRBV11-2 CASSLMPRGRSYEQYF TGTGCCAGCAGCCTAATGCCCAGGGGGCGTTCCTACGAGCAGTACTTC
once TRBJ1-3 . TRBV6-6 CASNPPSSGNTIYF TGTGCCAGCAATCCCCCATCCTCGGGTAACACCATATATTTT
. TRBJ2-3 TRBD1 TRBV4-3 CASSPSLGTGGSDTQYF TGCGCCAGCAGCCCGTCCCTGGGGACAGGGGGTTCAGATACGCAGTATTTT
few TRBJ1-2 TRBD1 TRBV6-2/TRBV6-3 CASSTQGQGFRGYTF TGTGCCAGCAGTACGCAGGGACAGGGGTTTCGAGGCTACACCTTC
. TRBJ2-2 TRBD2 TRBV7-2 CAGLGRAGTGELFF TGTGCCGGCCTCGGGAGGGCGGGCACCGGGGAGCTGTTTTTT
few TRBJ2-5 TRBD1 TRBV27 CASSSPGQGKETQYF TGTGCCAGCAGTTCACCGGGACAGGGTAAAGAGACCCAGTACTTC
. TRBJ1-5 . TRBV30 CAWSVRENQPQHF TGTGCCTGGAGTGTACGGGAGAATCAGCCCCAGCATTTT
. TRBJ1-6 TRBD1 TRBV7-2 CASSLEGQSNSPLHF TGTGCCAGCAGCTTAGAGGGACAGTCTAATTCACCCCTCCACTTT
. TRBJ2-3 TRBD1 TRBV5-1 CASSLDTGGVPSTDTQYF TGCGCCAGCAGCTTGGACACAGGGGGCGTACCTAGCACAGATACGCAGTATTTT
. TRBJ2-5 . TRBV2 CASSQYQETQYF TGTGCCAGCAGTCAGTACCAAGAGACCCAGTACTTC
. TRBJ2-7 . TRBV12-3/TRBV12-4 CASSLAHPYEQYF TGTGCCAGCAGTCTAGCCCATCCCTACGAGCAGTACTTC
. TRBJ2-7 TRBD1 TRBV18 CASSSDRGIYEQYF TGTGCCAGCTCATCTGACAGGGGGATTTACGAGCAGTACTTC
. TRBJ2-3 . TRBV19 CASSNAGSTDTQYF TGTGCCAGTAGTAATGCGGGGAGCACAGATACGCAGTATTTT
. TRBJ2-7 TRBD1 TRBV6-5 CASSSVTGELPYEQYF TGTGCCAGCAGTTCCGTAACAGGGGAACTGCCCTACGAGCAGTACTTC
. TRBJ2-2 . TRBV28 CATRGGPYTGELFF TGTGCCACCAGGGGCGGGCCTTACACCGGGGAGCTGTTTTTT
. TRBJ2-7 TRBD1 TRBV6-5 CASSYSMGQGALEQYF TGTGCCAGCAGTTACTCGATGGGACAGGGGGCTCTAGAGCAGTACTTC
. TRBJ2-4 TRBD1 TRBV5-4 CASSPLGRTGNIQYF TGTGCCAGCAGCCCCCTGGGCAGGACAGGAAACATTCAGTACTTC
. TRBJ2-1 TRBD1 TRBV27 CASSFSGQDGEQFF TGTGCCAGCAGTTTCTCAGGACAGGATGGTGAGCAGTTCTTC
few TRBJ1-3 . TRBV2 CASSASYGTGNTIYF TGTGCCAGCAGTGCTTCTTATGGGACAGGAAACACCATATATTTT
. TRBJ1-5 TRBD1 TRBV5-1 CASSLGTGGNQPQHF TGCGCCAGCAGCTTAGGGACAGGGGGGAATCAGCCCCAGCATTTT
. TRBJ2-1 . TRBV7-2 CASSLASSQYNEQFF TGTGCCAGCAGCTTAGCGTCCTCACAATACAATGAGCAGTTCTTC
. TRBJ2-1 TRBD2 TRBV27 CASSPGLAGVTLDNEQFF TGTGCCAGCAGTCCCGGACTAGCGGGAGTAACTTTAGACAATGAGCAGTTCTTC
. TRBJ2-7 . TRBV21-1 CASSTTSSGGPYEQYF TGTGCCAGCAGCACAACTTCTAGCGGGGGGCCCTACGAGCAGTACTTC
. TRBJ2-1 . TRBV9 CASSVAGAPSSYNEQFF TGTGCCAGCAGCGTAGCTGGAGCGCCTAGCTCCTACAATGAGCAGTTCTTC
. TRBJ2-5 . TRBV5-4 CASSPLPQETQYF TGTGCCAGCAGCCCTCTCCCCCAAGAGACCCAGTACTTC
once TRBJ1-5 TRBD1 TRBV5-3 CARSLKGGGNNQPQHF TGTGCCAGAAGCTTAAAAGGAGGGGGCAACAATCAGCCCCAGCATTTT
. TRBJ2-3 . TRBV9 CASSVAGSSSTDTQYF TGTGCCAGCAGCGTAGCGGGGTCTAGCAGCACAGATACGCAGTATTTT
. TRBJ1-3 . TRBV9 CASSVVGGSGNTIYF TGTGCCAGCAGCGTAGTGGGGGGGAGTGGAAACACCATATATTTT
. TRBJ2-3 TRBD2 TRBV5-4 CASSSGGREDTQYF TGTGCCAGCAGCTCGGGGGGGCGGGAGGATACGCAGTATTTT
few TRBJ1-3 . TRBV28 CASTPPGDSGNTIYF TGTGCCAGCACCCCTCCGGGGGACTCTGGAAACACCATATATTTT
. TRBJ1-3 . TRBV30 CAWRRSSGNTIYF TGTGCCTGGAGAAGGAGCTCTGGAAACACCATATATTTT
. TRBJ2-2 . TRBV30 CAWSPEGELFF TGTGCCTGGAGTCCCGAGGGGGAGCTGTTTTTT
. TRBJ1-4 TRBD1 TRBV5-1 CASSLGTGATNEKLFF TGCGCCAGCAGCTTGGGCACAGGGGCAACTAATGAAAAACTGTTTTTT
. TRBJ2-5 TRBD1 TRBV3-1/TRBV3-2 CASSPDRGYETQYF TGTGCCAGCAGCCCGGACAGGGGATATGAGACCCAGTACTTC
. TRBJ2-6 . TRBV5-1 CASSLDYRSGANVLTF TGCGCCAGCAGCCTGGATTACCGGTCCGGGGCCAACGTCCTGACTTTC
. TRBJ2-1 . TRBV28 CASSLSPGAGSYNEQFF TGTGCCAGCAGTTTATCCCCCGGCGCGGGCTCCTACAATGAGCAGTTCTTC
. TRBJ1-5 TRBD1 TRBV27 CASKGTGSNQPQHF TGTGCCAGCAAGGGGACAGGTAGCAATCAGCCCCAGCATTTT
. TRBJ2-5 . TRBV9 CASSVGDSLGGTQYF TGTGCCAGCAGCGTAGGGGACAGCCTCGGGGGGACCCAGTACTTC
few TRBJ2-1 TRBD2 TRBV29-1 CREGGAGGGEQFF TGCAGAGAGGGAGGAGCGGGAGGGGGTGAGCAGTTCTTC